These T cell receptor beta chains were read from a single sample in a study of blood T cells in healthy people across ages. TCRdb reanalysed the 5' RACE reads using MiXCR and keeps one entry per CDR3 protein. The table includes some 790,000 distinct CDR3 sequences, 25% to 30% detected once. Sequenced: blood. The receptor set was obtained from an elderly woman in good health. CDR3s include the opening cysteine and the closing phenylalanine or tryptophan. Each record gives: J gene, V gene, D gene, CDR3 protein. The D gene is left open where the match is weak.

j_call: TRBJ2-3
v_call: TRBV12-3/TRBV12-4
d_call: NA
cdr3_aa: CASNRADTQYF

j_call: TRBJ2-3
v_call: TRBV29-1
d_call: TRBD1
cdr3_aa: CSVEGWDRGPGGTDTQYF

j_call: TRBJ1-1
v_call: TRBV6-5
d_call: NA
cdr3_aa: CASSYDGGVNTEAFF

j_call: TRBJ2-1
v_call: TRBV7-9
d_call: NA
cdr3_aa: CASSLFSGSYNEQFF

j_call: TRBJ1-1
v_call: TRBV6-2/TRBV6-3
d_call: NA
cdr3_aa: CASSYSLPEAFF

j_call: TRBJ2-5
v_call: TRBV5-1
d_call: NA
cdr3_aa: CASRSLEGRETQYF

j_call: TRBJ2-7
v_call: TRBV4-2
d_call: TRBD1
cdr3_aa: CASSQAAGTGYEQYF

j_call: TRBJ2-2
v_call: TRBV12-3/TRBV12-4
d_call: NA
cdr3_aa: CASRNTGPGELFF

j_call: NA
v_call: TRBV20-1
d_call: TRBD1
cdr3_aa: CSARKGAGEQYF

j_call: TRBJ2-3
v_call: TRBV6-5
d_call: NA
cdr3_aa: CASRAQDGHTDTQYF

j_call: TRBJ2-1
v_call: TRBV18
d_call: TRBD2
cdr3_aa: CASSPPGSGGRNEQFF

j_call: TRBJ2-3
v_call: TRBV3-1
d_call: NA
cdr3_aa: CASSQVTAGDTQYF

j_call: TRBJ1-2
v_call: TRBV15
d_call: TRBD1
cdr3_aa: CATSRETGQGDYGYTF

j_call: NA
v_call: TRBV19
d_call: TRBD1
cdr3_aa: CASSTGVGTGGSIQYF

j_call: TRBJ2-7
v_call: TRBV10-2
d_call: NA
cdr3_aa: CASSESGVSYEQYF

j_call: TRBJ2-1
v_call: TRBV29-1
d_call: TRBD1
cdr3_aa: CSAYPGGIYNEQFF

j_call: TRBJ1-1
v_call: TRBV20-1
d_call: NA
cdr3_aa: CSAARTVNTEAFF

j_call: TRBJ2-3
v_call: TRBV6-1
d_call: NA
cdr3_aa: CAHSLNGGVGADTQYF

j_call: TRBJ2-1
v_call: TRBV18
d_call: NA
cdr3_aa: CASSPPGAGRNEQFF

j_call: TRBJ1-2
v_call: TRBV20-1
d_call: NA
cdr3_aa: CSAREGVAGYTF

j_call: TRBJ2-1
v_call: TRBV5-1
d_call: NA
cdr3_aa: CASSFTGSRVHHNEQFF

j_call: TRBJ2-2
v_call: TRBV7-2
d_call: TRBD1
cdr3_aa: CASRSGTGNTGELFF

j_call: TRBJ1-1
v_call: TRBV7-2
d_call: NA
cdr3_aa: CASSLERLAFF

j_call: TRBJ2-7
v_call: TRBV7-9
d_call: TRBD2
cdr3_aa: CASSASGGGSEQYF

j_call: TRBJ2-5
v_call: TRBV6-2/TRBV6-3
d_call: NA
cdr3_aa: CASSRRQGGLQETQYF

j_call: TRBJ2-5
v_call: TRBV15
d_call: NA
cdr3_aa: CATSRAPAPGEQYF

j_call: TRBJ2-1
v_call: TRBV9
d_call: TRBD1
cdr3_aa: CASSVETGSYNEQFF

j_call: TRBJ2-7
v_call: TRBV20-1
d_call: NA
cdr3_aa: CSARTVLSYEQYF